This T cell receptor beta chain was captured by sequencing in a study of somatic mutations in cytotoxic T cells in rheumatoid arthritis. Flow cytometry served to check the purity of CD4+ and CD8+ cells, which were isolated by positive magnetic bead selection. The protocol was immunoSEQ multiplex PCR, while the TCRdb copy is restricted to in-frame clones and leaves out a portion. In the table there are 15,000 to 20,000 clones, 82% of which are singletons. V was pared by 4 bases and J by 0 bases, with 7 bases between. CDR1 is LNHDA, CDR2 SQIVND, per germline (reference sequence). The CDR3 consists of 14 residues.

The sample was CD8+ T cells sorted from blood. The V call is TRBV19, the J call TRBJ1-5; no clear D. The clonotype was recovered from an adult with rheumatoid arthritis. The CDR3 nucleotides are TGTGCCAGTAGTAATTGGAATAGCAATCAGCCCCAGCATTTT. Its translation is CASSNWNSNQPQHF.